The subject of this entry is one TCR beta chain. The sample belongs to a study of CD8 T cells in Susac syndrome. Study-wide background: Among the sequenced Susac syndrome patients, roughly six had active disease while eight or nine were in remission.

RNA was extracted with the RNeasy kit, and a quantity of roughly 0.45 to 1 ug was reverse transcribed using random hexamers. It was immunoSEQ multiplex PCR that amplified TCR beta CDR3 across 54 Vbeta and 13 Jbeta. TCRdb recomputed calls from the immunoSEQ multiplex PCR reads with MiXCR, one row per CDR3 protein. Seen here are about 130,000 distinct CDR3 sequences, 95% observed once, and the top ten hold roughly 0.17%. Through negative isolation, CD4+ and CD8+ T cells were obtained, while TEMRA cells were enriched using FACS. This clonotype was obtained from a human donor with Susac syndrome. Sequences were obtained from CD8+ T cells from PBMCs.

CDR3 loop: CASREVLAGYTF. The CDR3, as DNA: TGTGCCAGCAGGGAGGTTTTAGCGGGCTACACCTTC. J is TRBJ1-2 and V is TRBV25-1, with D uncertain. The V end was cut by 6 bases, the J end by 8 bases, with 13 bases between. The CDR3 spans 12 residues. In germline, CDR1 is MGHDK, CDR2 SYGVNS.